These T cell receptor beta chains were read from a single sample in a study of regulatory T cells in long-lasting Graves disease. In TCRdb, the multiplex PCR reads were re-called with MiXCR into one record per CDR3 protein. Of 410,000 or so distinct CDR3 sequences in the sample, around 14% were seen once. The sample was also reused in another study, on T cells in Graves' hyperthyroidism and ophthalmopathy.

Here the sequenced sample was peripheral blood mononuclear cells (PBMCs), taken at new diagnosis, from a patient treated with antithyroid drugs. These receptors all stem from a woman in her thirties with Graves disease. Both conserved end residues are part of each CDR3. Fields, in order: D gene, J gene, clone size, V gene, CDR3 protein, CDR3 DNA. D genes are given only for firm matches. The size of a clone is reported for some rows only, either as once, few or many, or as a class for expanded clones.

TRBD2 TRBJ2-2 few TRBV27 CASTTRLAGGGELFF TGTGCCAGCACCACTAGACTAGCGGGAGGCGGGGAGCTGTTTTTT
TRBD2 TRBJ2-3 few TRBV24-1 CATSDLGGSSTDTQYF TGTGCCACCAGTGATTTGGGCGGGAGCTCCACAGATACGCAGTATTTT
TRBD2 TRBJ2-3 many TRBV13 CASSLGRRGGTDTQYF TGTGCCAGCAGCTTAGGGCGGCGGGGGGGCACAGATACGCAGTATTTT
. TRBJ1-1 few TRBV24-1 CATSTGLNTEAFF TGTGCCACCAGTACCGGATTGAACACTGAAGCTTTCTTT
. TRBJ1-1 many TRBV29-1 CSARLLEDTEAFF TGCAGCGCCCGGCTGTTGGAGGACACTGAAGCTTTCTTT
TRBD1 TRBJ1-2 . TRBV7-9 CASSLRTGARANYGYTF TGTGCCAGCAGCTTAAGGACAGGGGCCCGAGCTAACTATGGCTACACCTTC
. TRBJ1-6 . TRBV5-1 CASSLARDEKTNSPLHF TGCGCCAGCAGCTTGGCCCGGGACGAGAAAACAAATTCACCCCTCCACTTT
. TRBJ1-2 many TRBV7-9 CASSARGADPKGYGYTF TGTGCCAGCAGCGCGAGGGGGGCGGATCCAAAGGGCTATGGCTACACCTTC
. TRBJ2-7 many TRBV30 CAWSASYEQYF TGTGCCTGGAGTGCAAGTTACGAGCAGTACTTC
TRBD2 TRBJ2-7 few TRBV18 CASSQYGTSGFEQYF TGTGCCAGCTCGCAATACGGGACTAGCGGGTTCGAGCAGTACTTC
. TRBJ1-6 . TRBV18 CASLLLYYNSPLHF TGTGCCAGCCTCCTCCTGTACTATAATTCACCCCTCCACTTT
. TRBJ2-2 . TRBV12-3/TRBV12-4 CASSFSGGAGELFF TGTGCCAGCAGTTTTTCGGGGGGCGCCGGGGAGCTGTTTTTT
. TRBJ2-2 few TRBV28 CASSPEPPGELFF TGTGCCAGCAGCCCCGAACCGCCCGGGGAGCTGTTTTTT
TRBD1 TRBJ2-5 many TRBV24-1 CATSDSTRGYQETQYF TGTGCCACCAGTGACTCGACCAGGGGGTACCAGGAGACCCAGTACTTC
TRBD1 TRBJ1-5 many TRBV12-3/TRBV12-4 CASSLGQGPVLAQHF TGTGCCAGCAGTTTAGGACAGGGCCCGGTCTTGGCCCAGCATTTT
. TRBJ2-2 many TRBV19 CASRRERLTNTGELFF TGTGCCAGTAGGCGTGAGCGCCTTACGAACACCGGGGAGCTGTTTTTT
. TRBJ2-7 many TRBV7-2 CASSLAAGSQYEQYF TGTGCCAGCAGCTTAGCGGCCGGGAGTCAATACGAGCAGTACTTC
. TRBJ2-5 . TRBV4-1 CASSQEEVSSSTQYF TGCGCCAGCAGCCAAGAGGAGGTGAGCTCGTCAACCCAGTACTTC
. TRBJ2-5 many TRBV24-1 CATSDRTYQETQYF TGTGCCACCAGTGACCGGACTTACCAAGAGACCCAGTACTTC
TRBD1 TRBJ1-2 . TRBV10-2 CASSDLVQGASGYTF TGCGCCAGCAGTGATTTGGTGCAGGGGGCGTCTGGCTACACCTTC
TRBD1 TRBJ1-5 few TRBV20-1 CSARERTGGNQPQHF TGCAGTGCTAGAGAGAGGACAGGGGGCAATCAGCCCCAGCATTTT
TRBD2 TRBJ2-1 many TRBV11-2 CASSLDGGGAYYNEQFF TGTGCCAGCAGCTTAGACGGCGGGGGAGCCTATTACAATGAGCAGTTCTTC
. TRBJ1-1 many TRBV20-1 CSASPTGINTEAFF TGCAGTGCTAGCCCGACAGGAATTAACACTGAAGCTTTCTTT
TRBD2 TRBJ2-1 . TRBV5-4 CASSYALGLGTREQFF TGTGCCAGCAGTTACGCTCTGGGACTAGGGACCCGAGAGCAGTTCTTC
. TRBJ2-7 many TRBV6-1 CASSEGGFWYEQYF TGTGCCAGCAGTGAAGGGGGGTTTTGGTACGAGCAGTACTTC
TRBD1 TRBJ1-1 many TRBV18 CASSPEDRGHTEAFF TGTGCCAGCTCACCAGAGGACAGGGGACACACTGAAGCTTTCTTT
. TRBJ1-1 many TRBV7-3 CASSRQAVGTEAFF TGTGCCAGCAGCCGCCAAGCTGTTGGCACTGAAGCTTTCTTT
TRBD2 TRBJ2-1 . TRBV19 CASSIAGGLFF TGTGCCAGTAGTATAGCGGGAGGTCTGTTCTTC
. TRBJ2-7 many TRBV7-2 CASSLRGLSLHEQYF TGTGCCAGCAGCTTAAGGGGTCTTAGTTTACACGAGCAGTACTTC
. TRBJ2-1 many TRBV2 CASSPIDPLSYNEQFF TGTGCCAGCAGCCCTATCGACCCCCTCTCCTACAATGAGCAGTTCTTC
. TRBJ1-5 . TRBV7-8 CASSLYFGKPQHF TGTGCCAGCAGCTTATACTTCGGGAAGCCCCAGCATTTT
. TRBJ2-1 many TRBV10-1 CASSAPKADEQFF TGCGCCAGCAGCGCGCCTAAAGCCGATGAGCAGTTCTTC
. TRBJ2-3 . TRBV15 CATSRDPFTGIFADTQYF TGTGCCACCAGCAGAGATCCATTCACAGGGATTTTCGCAGATACGCAGTATTTT
TRBD2 TRBJ2-1 many TRBV3-1 CASSQEIGRLSYNEQFF TGTGCCAGCAGCCAAGAAATCGGGAGGCTCTCCTACAATGAGCAGTTCTTC
TRBD2 TRBJ2-1 many TRBV12-3/TRBV12-4 CASSFVLAGKSNEQFF TGTGCCAGCAGTTTCGTACTAGCGGGAAAGAGCAATGAGCAGTTCTTC
TRBD1 TRBJ1-6 few TRBV4-1 CASSQGQGGRSPLHF TGCGCCAGCAGCCAAGGACAGGGGGGGCGGTCACCCCTCCACTTT
. TRBJ2-1 . TRBV5-4 CASSLDQATYNEQFF TGTGCCAGCAGCTTGGATCAGGCTACGTACAATGAGCAGTTCTTC
. TRBJ2-1 many TRBV5-6 CASSLDPSSYNEQFF TGTGCCAGCAGCTTAGACCCAAGCTCCTACAATGAGCAGTTCTTC
. TRBJ2-5 many TRBV6-2/TRBV6-3 CARVGVEGPLRTQYF TGTGCCAGAGTAGGCGTCGAGGGCCCCCTCCGGACCCAGTACTTC
. TRBJ1-6 . TRBV20-1 CSAKSGRDSPLHF TGCAGTGCTAAGTCAGGGCGGGATTCACCCCTCCACTTT
. TRBJ2-7 many TRBV20-1 CSARATIPYEQYF TGCAGTGCTAGGGCGACAATCCCCTACGAGCAGTACTTC
. TRBJ1-1 many TRBV12-3/TRBV12-4 CASIARVNTEAFF TGTGCCAGCATCGCGAGGGTCAACACTGAAGCTTTCTTT
TRBD1 TRBJ1-2 few TRBV6-2/TRBV6-3 CASSYRQGYGYTF TGTGCCAGCAGTTACAGACAGGGCTATGGCTACACCTTC
. TRBJ2-3 many TRBV20-1 CSAVVWGSTDTQYF TGCAGTGCCGTAGTCTGGGGGAGCACAGATACGCAGTATTTT
TRBD1 TRBJ1-1 many TRBV28 CASSSGGTGGTEAFF TGTGCCAGCAGTTCCGGCGGGACAGGGGGCACTGAAGCTTTCTTT
. TRBJ2-2 few TRBV19 CASSIAGGIGELFF TGTGCCAGTAGTATAGCTGGGGGTATCGGGGAGCTGTTTTTT
TRBD2 TRBJ2-1 many TRBV12-3/TRBV12-4 CASRRTSSGRRDNEQFF TGTGCCAGCAGGCGAACCTCTAGCGGGAGAAGAGACAATGAGCAGTTCTTC
TRBD2 TRBJ2-7 . TRBV20-1 CSAPPTSGRAYEQYF TGCAGTGCGCCGCCTACTAGCGGGAGGGCCTACGAGCAGTACTTC
. TRBJ2-5 many TRBV20-1 CSARPRETQYF TGCAGTGCTAGGCCCCGGGAGACCCAGTACTTC
TRBD2 TRBJ2-1 few TRBV20-1 CSARGGSLYNEQFF TGCAGTGCTAGAGGCGGGAGTCTGTACAATGAGCAGTTCTTC
TRBD2 TRBJ2-3 few TRBV5-6 CASGLERLGLAGGTDTQYF TGTGCCAGCGGCTTGGAAAGGCTCGGGCTAGCGGGAGGAACAGATACGCAGTATTTT
. TRBJ1-4 . TRBV29-1 CSVEGTATNEKLFF TGCAGCGTTGAAGGGACAGCAACTAATGAAAAACTGTTTTTT
. TRBJ2-7 many TRBV6-1 CASSSQRGDSLDF TGTGCCAGCAGCTCTCAGAGGGGGGACAGTTTAGATTTC
TRBD2 TRBJ2-2 few TRBV12-3/TRBV12-4 CASSPAGGPSGELFF TGTGCCAGCAGTCCAGCGGGAGGGCCCAGCGGGGAGCTGTTTTTT
. TRBJ2-1 many TRBV6-9 CASSYPRPSSYNEQFF TGTGCCAGCAGTTACCCTAGGCCGAGCTCCTACAATGAGCAGTTCTTC
. TRBJ2-7 . TRBV6-1 CASMLGIASYEQYF TGTGCCAGCATGTTGGGGATCGCCTCCTACGAGCAGTACTTC
. TRBJ1-6 . TRBV30 CAWMRGSYNSPLHF TGTGCCTGGATGAGGGGGTCGTATAATTCACCCCTCCACTTT